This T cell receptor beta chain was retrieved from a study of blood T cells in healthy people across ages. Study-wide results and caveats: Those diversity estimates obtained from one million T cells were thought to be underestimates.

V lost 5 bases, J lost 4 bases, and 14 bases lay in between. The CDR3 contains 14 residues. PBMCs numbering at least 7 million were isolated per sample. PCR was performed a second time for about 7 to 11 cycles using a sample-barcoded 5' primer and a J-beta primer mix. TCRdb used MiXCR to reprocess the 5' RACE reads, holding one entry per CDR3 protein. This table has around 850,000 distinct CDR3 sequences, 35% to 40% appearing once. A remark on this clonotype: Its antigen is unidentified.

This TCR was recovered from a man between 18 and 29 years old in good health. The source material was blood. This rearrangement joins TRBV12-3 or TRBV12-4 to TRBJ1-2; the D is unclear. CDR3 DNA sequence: TGTGCCAGCAGTGTAAATTTCGGCAGCTATGGCTACACCTTC. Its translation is CASSVNFGSYGYTF.